The 4 T cell receptor beta chains below come from one sample, sequenced in a study of early stage breast cancer tumors. Clones were read by immunoSEQ multiplex PCR, and TCRdb kept only the in-frame ones, dropping some. Found here are about 11,000 clones, about 78% of them singletons; the top ten hold 20% to 25%. Sequencing was performed on breast tumor tissue. All receptors come from a person aged 35-55 years with breast cancer.

Only one count was recorded for this clone. V gene TRBV5-1 combines with J gene TRBJ2-7; no reliable D call. V was shortened by 0 bases and J by 3 bases, with 7 bases between the two germline ends. Germline V gives CDR1 SGHRS, CDR2 YFSETQ. The CDR3 has 13 residues. The CDR3 region is CASSLDPGYEQYF. CDR3 in DNA: TGCGCCAGCAGCTTGGACCCAGGCTACGAGCAGTACTTC.

The sample holds a few counts of this clone. Other nucleotide sequences in the sample specify the same CDR3. The rearrangement uses TRBV6-5 and TRBJ2-1; D gene uncertain. The germline V gene has CDR1 MNHEY and CDR2 SVGAGI. The ends were cut back, 6 bases at V and 4 bases at J, with 7 bases in the middle. The CDR3 has 12 residues. The CDR3 is CASSSRYNEQFF. In DNA, the CDR3 is TGTGCCAGCAGCAGCAGATACAATGAGCAGTTCTTC.

V is TRBV27 and J is TRBJ2-1, with D uncertain. Germline V lookup: CDR1 MNHEY, CDR2 SMNVEV (reference sequence). CDR3 length equals 12 residues. Trimming took off 0 bases at V and 7 bases at J, with 4 bases between the two ends. The CDR3 nucleotides are TGTGCCAGCAGTTTATCTGGAAATGAGCAGTTCTTC. As protein: CASSLSGNEQFF.

This chain uses TRBV25-1 with TRBJ2-1, with TRBD2 matching 11 bases. Germline V lookup: CDR1 MGHDK, CDR2 SYGVNS. The V and J ends lost 8 bases and 8 bases, in that order; junction bases with no gene match: 11. There are 15 residues in the CDR3. CDR3 sequence (DNA): TGTGCCAGCTCTTCGACTAGCGGGATATCGGATGAGCAGTTCTTC. Translating gives CASSSTSGISDEQFF. The whole variable domain, remainder taken from reference TRBV25-1 and TRBJ2-1, is EADIYQTPRYLVIGTGKKITLECSQTMGHDKMYWYQQDPGMELHLIHYSYGVNSTEKGDLSSESTVSRIRTEHFPLTLESARPSHTSQYLCASSSTSGISDEQFFGPGTRLTVL.